This paragraph covers one T cell receptor (beta chain) sequence. The antigen remains unidentified. With a much larger clone just one base away, this may be a read error. The sample belongs to a study of tumor-infiltrating lymphocytes in glioblastoma multiforme. The study, taken as a whole, reports: Only one glioblastoma patient had TCR and mutation analysis. Unequal TCR RNA per T cell might skew measured clone sizes.

Germline CDR1 and CDR2: SGHRS and YFSETQ. CDR3 length: 16 residues. Three nested ARM-PCR rounds with V-beta and C-beta primers built TCRB libraries. TCRB-specific cDNA synthesis used 0.45 to 0.5 ug of total RNA. Unique molecular identifiers were not described for the libraries. TCRdb fed the multiplex PCR reads into MiXCR, producing one record per CDR3 protein. The sample carries 20,000 or so distinct CDR3 sequences, roughly 64% recorded once. Material: peripheral blood. The J gene is TRBJ1-2, the V gene TRBV5-1, with D possibly matching TRBD1 (6 bases). The sequence was obtained from a male donor with glioblastoma. CDR3 loop: CASSTAGTQANHGYTF. CDR3 DNA: TGCGCCAGCAGCACGGCCGGGACACAAGCTAACCATGGCTACACCTTC.